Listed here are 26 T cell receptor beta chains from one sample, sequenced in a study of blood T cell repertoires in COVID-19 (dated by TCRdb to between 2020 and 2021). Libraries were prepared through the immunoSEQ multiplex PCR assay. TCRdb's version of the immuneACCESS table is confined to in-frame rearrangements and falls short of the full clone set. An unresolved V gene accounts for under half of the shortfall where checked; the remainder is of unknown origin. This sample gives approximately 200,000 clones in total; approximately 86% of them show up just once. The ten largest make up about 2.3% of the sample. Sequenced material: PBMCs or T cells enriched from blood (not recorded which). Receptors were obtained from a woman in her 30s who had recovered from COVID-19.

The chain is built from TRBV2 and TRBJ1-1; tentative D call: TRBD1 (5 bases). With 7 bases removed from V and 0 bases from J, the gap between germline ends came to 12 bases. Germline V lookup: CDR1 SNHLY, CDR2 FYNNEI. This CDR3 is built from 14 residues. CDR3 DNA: TGTGCCAGCACCACGACAGTCATGAACACTGAAGCTTTCTTT. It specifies CASTTTVMNTEAFF.

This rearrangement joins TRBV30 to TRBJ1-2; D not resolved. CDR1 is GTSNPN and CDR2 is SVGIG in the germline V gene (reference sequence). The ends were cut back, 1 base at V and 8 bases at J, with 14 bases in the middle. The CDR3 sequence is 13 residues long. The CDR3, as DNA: TGTGCCTGGAGTGACGGAGTCCCTCGGGGCTACACCTTC. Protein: CAWSDGVPRGYTF.

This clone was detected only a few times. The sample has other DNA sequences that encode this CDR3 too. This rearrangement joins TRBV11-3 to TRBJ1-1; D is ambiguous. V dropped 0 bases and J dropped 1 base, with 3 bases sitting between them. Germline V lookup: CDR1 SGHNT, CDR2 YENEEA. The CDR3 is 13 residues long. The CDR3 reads CASSLDRNTEAFF. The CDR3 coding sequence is TGTGCCAGCAGCTTAGATAGGAACACTGAAGCTTTCTTT.

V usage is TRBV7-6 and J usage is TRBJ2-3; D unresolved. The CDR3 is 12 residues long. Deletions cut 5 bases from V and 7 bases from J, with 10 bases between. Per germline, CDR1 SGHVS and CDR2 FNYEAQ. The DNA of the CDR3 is TGTGCCAGCAGCCAAGACTCGTATACGCAGTATTTT. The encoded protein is CASSQDSYTQYF.

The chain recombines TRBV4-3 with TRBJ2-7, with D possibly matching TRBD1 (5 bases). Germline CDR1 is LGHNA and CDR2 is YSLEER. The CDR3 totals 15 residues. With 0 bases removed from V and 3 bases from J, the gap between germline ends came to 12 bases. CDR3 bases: TGCGCCAGCAGCCAAGACGTGACAGAGAACTACGAGCAGTACTTC. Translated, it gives CASSQDVTENYEQYF.

The DNA of the CDR3 is TGCAGTGCTAGTGCTCAAGAGACCCAGTACTTC. This sequence encodes CSASAQETQYF. The chain links TRBV20-1 to TRBJ2-5; D call uncertain. Germline V gene data show CDR1 as DFQATT and CDR2 as SNEGSKA (reference sequence). Trimming stripped 3 bases from V and 2 bases from J, with 4 bases between. This CDR3 has 11 residues.

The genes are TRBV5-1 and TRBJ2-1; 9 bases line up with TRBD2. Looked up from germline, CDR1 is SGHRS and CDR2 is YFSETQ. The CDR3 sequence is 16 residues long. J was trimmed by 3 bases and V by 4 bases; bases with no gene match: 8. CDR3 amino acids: CASSPEVAGVYNEQFF. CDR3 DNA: TGCGCCAGCAGCCCTGAGGTAGCGGGAGTCTACAATGAGCAGTTCTTC.

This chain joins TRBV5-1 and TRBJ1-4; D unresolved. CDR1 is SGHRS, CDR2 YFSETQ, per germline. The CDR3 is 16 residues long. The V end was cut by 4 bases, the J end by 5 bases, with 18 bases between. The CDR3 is CASSPGSRTANEKLFF. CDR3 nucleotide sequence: TGCGCCAGCAGCCCGGGGAGCCGGACGGCCAATGAAAAACTGTTTTTT.

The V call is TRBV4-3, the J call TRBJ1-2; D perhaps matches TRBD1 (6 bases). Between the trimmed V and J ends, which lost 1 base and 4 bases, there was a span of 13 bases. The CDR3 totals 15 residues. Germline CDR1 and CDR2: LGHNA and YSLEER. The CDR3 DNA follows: TGCGCCAGCAGCCAAGGGACGGGGGGCCCCTATGGCTACACCTTC. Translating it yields CASSQGTGGPYGYTF.

The CDR3 reads CASSRPQEVYGYTF. CDR3 DNA sequence: TGTGCCAGTAGTCGACCACAGGAAGTCTATGGCTACACCTTC. The chain joins TRBV19 to TRBJ1-2; a weak D match, TRBD1 (5 bases). The CDR3 totals 14 residues. V lost 5 bases and J lost 4, with 14 bases in between. Germline-derived CDR1 and CDR2 are LNHDA and SQIVND (reference sequence).

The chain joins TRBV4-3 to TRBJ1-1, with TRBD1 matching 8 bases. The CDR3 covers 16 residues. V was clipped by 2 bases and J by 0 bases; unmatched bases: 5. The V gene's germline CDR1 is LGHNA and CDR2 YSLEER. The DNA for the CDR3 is TGCGCCAGCAGCCAACCTGGACAGGGAATGAACACTGAAGCTTTCTTT. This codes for CASSQPGQGMNTEAFF.

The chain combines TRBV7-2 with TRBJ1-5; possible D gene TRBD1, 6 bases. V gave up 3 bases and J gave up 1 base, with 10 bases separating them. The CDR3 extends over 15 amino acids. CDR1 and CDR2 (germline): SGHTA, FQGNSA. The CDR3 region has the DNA TGTGCCAGCAGCTTCGGTGACAGGAGCAATCAGCCCCAGCATTTT. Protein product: CASSFGDRSNQPQHF.

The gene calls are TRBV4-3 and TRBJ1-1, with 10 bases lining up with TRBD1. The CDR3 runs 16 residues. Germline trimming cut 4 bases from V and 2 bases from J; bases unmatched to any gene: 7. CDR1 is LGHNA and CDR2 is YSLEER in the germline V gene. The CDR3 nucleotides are TGCGCCAGCAGCCCCGGACAGGGGGGTACTAACACTGAAGCTTTCTTT. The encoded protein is CASSPGQGGTNTEAFF.

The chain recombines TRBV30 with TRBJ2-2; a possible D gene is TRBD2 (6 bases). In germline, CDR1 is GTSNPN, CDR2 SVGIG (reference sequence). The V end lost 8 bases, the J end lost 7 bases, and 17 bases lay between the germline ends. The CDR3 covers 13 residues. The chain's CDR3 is CAGKGQGGGELFF. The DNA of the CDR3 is TGTGCCGGGAAGGGGCAGGGAGGCGGGGAGCTGTTTTTT.

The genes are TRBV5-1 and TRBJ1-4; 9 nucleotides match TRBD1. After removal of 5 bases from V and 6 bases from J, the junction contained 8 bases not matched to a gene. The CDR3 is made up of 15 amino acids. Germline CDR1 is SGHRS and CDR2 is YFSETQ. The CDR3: CASSPTGGQDEKLFF. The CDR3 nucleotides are TGCGCCAGCAGTCCTACAGGGGGCCAGGATGAAAAACTGTTTTTT.

Written as DNA, the CDR3 is TGTGCCAGCACTGAAAGCGGAAATGAGCAGTTCTTC. It specifies CASTESGNEQFF. The chain is built from TRBV11-1 and TRBJ2-1, with a possible D match to TRBD2 (5 bases). This CDR3 has 12 amino acids. Trimming removed 7 bases from V and 7 bases from J, with 11 bases in between. Germline loops: CDR1 SGHAT, CDR2 FQDESV (reference sequence).

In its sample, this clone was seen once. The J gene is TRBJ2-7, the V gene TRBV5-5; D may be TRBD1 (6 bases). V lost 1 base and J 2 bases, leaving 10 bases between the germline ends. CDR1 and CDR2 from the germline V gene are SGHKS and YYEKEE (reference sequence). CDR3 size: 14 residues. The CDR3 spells CASSLSGQTYEQYF. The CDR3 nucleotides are TGTGCCAGCAGCTTGTCCGGACAGACCTACGAGCAGTACTTC.

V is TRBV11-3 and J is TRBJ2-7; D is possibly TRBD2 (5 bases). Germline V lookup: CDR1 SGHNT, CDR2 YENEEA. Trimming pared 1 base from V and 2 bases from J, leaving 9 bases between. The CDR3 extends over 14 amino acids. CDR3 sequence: CASSLGVGTYEQYF. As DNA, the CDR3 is TGTGCCAGCAGCTTAGGCGTCGGGACCTACGAGCAGTACTTC.

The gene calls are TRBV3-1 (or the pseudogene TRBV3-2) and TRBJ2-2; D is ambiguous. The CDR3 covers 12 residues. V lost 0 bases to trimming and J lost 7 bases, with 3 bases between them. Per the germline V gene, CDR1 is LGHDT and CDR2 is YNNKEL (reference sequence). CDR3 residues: CASSQDYGELFF. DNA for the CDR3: TGTGCCAGCAGCCAAGACTACGGGGAGCTGTTTTTT.

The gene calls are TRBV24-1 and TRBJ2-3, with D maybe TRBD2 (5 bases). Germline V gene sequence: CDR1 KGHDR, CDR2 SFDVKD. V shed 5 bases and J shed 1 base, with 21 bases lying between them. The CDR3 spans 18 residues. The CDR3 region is CATSALGSSPSRTDTQYF. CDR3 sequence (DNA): TGTGCCACCAGTGCCCTGGGGTCTAGCCCTTCTCGCACAGATACGCAGTATTTT.

CDR3 bases: TGTGCCAGCAGCCTTTCATCGGGGAGCACTGAAGCTTTCTTT. Amino acid sequence: CASSLSSGSTEAFF. V and J are TRBV9 and TRBJ1-1; D remains unclear. The CDR3 extends over 14 amino acids. Trimming stripped 4 bases from V and 4 bases from J, with 14 bases between. Looked up from germline, CDR1 is SGDLS and CDR2 is YYNGEE.

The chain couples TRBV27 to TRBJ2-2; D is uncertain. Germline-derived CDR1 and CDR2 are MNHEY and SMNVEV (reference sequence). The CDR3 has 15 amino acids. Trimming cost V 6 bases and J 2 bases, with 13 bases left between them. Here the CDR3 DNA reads TGTGCCAGCAGCTTCCACTCTATAAACACCGGGGAGCTGTTTTTT. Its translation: CASSFHSINTGELFF.

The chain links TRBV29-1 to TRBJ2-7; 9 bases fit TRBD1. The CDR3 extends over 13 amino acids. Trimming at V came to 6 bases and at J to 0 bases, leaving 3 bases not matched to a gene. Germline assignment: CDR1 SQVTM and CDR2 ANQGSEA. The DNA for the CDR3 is TGCAGCGTGGGGACAGGGAACTCCTACGAGCAGTACTTC. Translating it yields CSVGTGNSYEQYF.

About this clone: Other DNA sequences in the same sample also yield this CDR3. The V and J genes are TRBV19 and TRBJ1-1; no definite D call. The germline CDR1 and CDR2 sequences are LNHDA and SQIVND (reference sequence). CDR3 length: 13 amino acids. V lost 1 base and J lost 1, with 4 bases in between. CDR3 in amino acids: CASSIVRNTEAFF. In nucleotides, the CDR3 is TGTGCCAGTAGTATAGTCAGGAACACTGAAGCTTTCTTT.

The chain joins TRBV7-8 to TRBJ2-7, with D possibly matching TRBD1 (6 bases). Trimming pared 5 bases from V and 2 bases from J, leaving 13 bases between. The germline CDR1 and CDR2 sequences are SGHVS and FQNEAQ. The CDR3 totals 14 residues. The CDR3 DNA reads TGTGCCAGCAGCCCTGGGGGCCCACCCTACGAGCAGTACTTC. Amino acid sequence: CASSPGGPPYEQYF.

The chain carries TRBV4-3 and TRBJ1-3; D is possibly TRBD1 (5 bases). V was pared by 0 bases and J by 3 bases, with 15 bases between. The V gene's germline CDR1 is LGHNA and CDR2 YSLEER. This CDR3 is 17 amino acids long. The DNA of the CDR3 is TGCGCCAGCAGCCAAGATCATCAGGGTTATAGTGGAAACACCATATATTTT. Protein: CASSQDHQGYSGNTIYF.